This TCR beta chain was obtained from a study of spatial heterogeneity in lung cancer. Regarding the study as a whole: Ubiquitous expanded TCR counts tracked ubiquitous nonsynonymous mutations, and regional counts tracked regional ones. Intratumoral expanded alpha and beta TCR counts were found to track tumor mutation counts.

By share, this clonotype counts as medium-sized (0.01 to 0.1%). Its antigen is as yet unknown. Trimming shortened V by 2 bases and J by 4 bases, and 17 bases separated the two germline ends. The CDR3 consists of 16 residues. In germline, CDR1 is SQVTM, CDR2 ANQGSEA. A unique molecular identifier was attached to every TCR cDNA molecule. TCRdb ran MiXCR on the 5' RACE reads and lists one entry per CDR3 protein. The repertoire holds fewer than 30,000 distinct CDR3 sequences, with about 7% as singletons. Noted time point: sample taken at primary tumor resection. The donors were 72 patients with non-small cell lung cancer that was early-stage and untreated.

This TCR derives from a male donor with early-stage non-small cell lung cancer. The chain recombines TRBV29-1 with TRBJ2-2, with D unresolved. The sequencing here drew on lung tumor tissue, taken at surgery. As DNA, the CDR3 is TGCAGCGTTGAAAATCAAGCAGCCTTGGGCACCGGGGAGCTGTTTTTT. It is translated as CSVENQAALGTGELFF.